The TCR beta chain under discussion was sequenced for a study of T cell repertoires in cytomegalovirus infection. Study conclusions and caveats: In two of eight donors, the top clonotype was HLA-C-restricted CMV-specific.

The J segment lost 0 bases and the V segment lost 5 bases, leaving 5 bases of the junction unmatched. The CDR3 sequence is 15 residues long. The germline V gene has CDR1 PRHDT and CDR2 FYEKMQ (reference sequence). This clonotype appeared a single time. Its antigen is as yet unknown. TCRdb analysed the reads with MiXCR anew, one entry per CDR3 protein. The sample holds 300,000 or so distinct CDR3 sequences, about 9.1% seen once. The chain is built from TRBV13 and TRBJ1-1; 8 nucleotides agree with TRBD1. The sequenced sample was PBMCs. The receptor was derived from a human donor in good health (CMV status not recorded). Some clones in this sample may be carry-over from other donors' samples. CDR3 amino acids: CASSLWTGMNTEAFF. The CDR3 nucleotides are TGTGCCAGCAGCCTCTGGACAGGGATGAACACTGAAGCTTTCTTT.